Listed here are 8 T cell receptor beta chains from one sample, sequenced in a study of response to subunit inactivated influenza vaccine. TCRdb independently ran MiXCR on the RT-PCR reads; one entry per CDR3 protein. The sample lists over 750,000 distinct CDR3 sequences; 21% were seen once. This specimen was PBMCs from blood, taken 4 to 6 days after vaccination. All receptors derive from a man in his fifties or sixties who received an inactivated influenza vaccine.

The gene calls are TRBV29-1 and TRBJ1-1; D is unclear. In germline, CDR1 is SQVTM, CDR2 ANQGSEA. Deletions cut 5 bases from V and 4 bases from J, with 8 bases between. The CDR3 runs 11 residues. CDR3 sequence: CSVSLITEAFF. CDR3 sequence (DNA): TGCAGCGTTTCACTAATCACTGAAGCTTTCTTT. The full variable domain, with the rest looked up from reference TRBV29-1 and TRBJ1-1, is SAVISQKPSRDICQRGTSLTIQCQVDSQVTMMFWYRQQPGQSLTLIATANQGSEATYESGFVIDKFPISRPNLTFSTLTVSNMSPEDSSIYLCSVSLITEAFFGQGTRLTVV.

The chain uses TRBV20-1 and TRBJ2-4, with 8 bases that match TRBD2. CDR3 length: 16 residues. Trimming removed 1 base from V and 5 bases from J; junction bases left unmatched: 10. Germline V CDR1 and CDR2: DFQATT, SNEGSKA (reference sequence). The CDR3, as DNA: TGCAGTGCTAGAGGGGGACTAGGGGCGAGGGAAAACATTCAGTACTTC. Translating gives CSARGGLGARENIQYF.

This clonotype has only a few counts. The chain is built from TRBV6-1 and TRBJ1-6; D is possibly TRBD1 (6 bases). Trimming pared 6 bases from V and 4 bases from J, leaving 16 bases between. The CDR3 runs 16 residues. Germline V gives CDR1 MNHNS, CDR2 SASEGT. Written as DNA, the CDR3 is TGTGCCAGCAGGAAACAGGGTAGGGGGTATAATTCACCCCTCCACTTT. It codes for CASRKQGRGYNSPLHF.

The chain is built from TRBV5-1 and TRBJ2-7, with D possibly TRBD2 on 5 matching bases. The CDR3 runs to 14 residues. Trimming took 1 base from V and 1 from J, leaving 9 bases between them. From germline, CDR1 is SGHRS and CDR2 YFSETQ. CDR3 DNA sequence: TGCGCCAGCAGCTTGCGGGGATTATCCTACGAGCAGTACTTC. It codes for CASSLRGLSYEQYF.

The chain couples TRBV7-2 to TRBJ2-7; 9 bases fit TRBD1. The CDR3 covers 15 residues. V trimming: 5 bases; J trimming: 7 bases; junction bases outside the gene matches: 12. Germline assignment: CDR1 SGHTA and CDR2 FQGNSA. As DNA, the CDR3 is TGTGCCAGCAGCAGCGGGACAGGGAGGTCCTCGGAGCAGTACTTC. This encodes CASSSGTGRSSEQYF.

This clonotype appeared a few times. The chain is built from TRBV4-2 and TRBJ2-3; D is possibly TRBD2 (5 bases). V was cut by 4 bases and J by 7 bases, with 15 bases left in between. Per the germline V gene, CDR1 is LGHNA and CDR2 is YNFKEQ. The CDR3 runs 14 residues. The DNA for the CDR3 is TGTGCCAGCAGCCTGCGGCCTGGGGAGAATACGCAGTATTTT. This encodes CASSLRPGENTQYF.

This clonotype was observed a few times. The gene calls are TRBV10-3 and TRBJ2-5; D not resolved. Germline V gene sequence: CDR1 ENHRY, CDR2 SYGVKD. The CDR3 contains 13 residues. Trimming took off 2 bases at V and 3 bases at J, with 7 bases between the two ends. CDR3 amino acids: CAISERRKETQYF. For the CDR3, the DNA is TGTGCCATCAGTGAGCGGCGGAAAGAGACCCAGTACTTC.

There are a few counts of this clonotype. The chain carries TRBV3-1 and TRBJ2-5, with TRBD1 as a possible D gene (6 bases). V shed 0 bases and J shed 2 bases, with 10 bases lying between them. This CDR3 comprises 15 residues. CDR1 and CDR2 from the germline V gene are LGHDT and YNNKEL (reference sequence). Here the CDR3 DNA reads TGTGCCAGCAGCCAAGATTTCACAGGGCAAGAGACCCAGTACTTC. This translates into CASSQDFTGQETQYF.